These T cell receptor beta chains were read from a single sample in a study of blood T cell repertoires in COVID-19. The table came from immunoSEQ multiplex PCR; TCRdb's copy has only in-frame clones and leaves some out. Found here are about 16,000 clones, roughly four fifths of them singletons; the top ten hold roughly 30%. Sequencing used peripheral blood. All receptors come from an older woman with active COVID-19. The CDR3 runs from the conserved cysteine through the conserved F or W. The order of the fields is V gene, J gene, CDR3 protein.

TRBV9	TRBJ2-7	CASSLQGSGGSYEQYF
TRBV5-1	TRBJ2-2	CASRRTIGELFF
TRBV7-9	TRBJ2-7	CASRSGVGQRDEQYF
TRBV27	TRBJ2-5	CASSLVGLGRKETQYF
TRBV4-3	TRBJ2-7	CASSQGDGQGASSVYEQYF
TRBV7-3	TRBJ2-7	CASSLATKYEQYF
TRBV6-5	TRBJ2-5	CASSKSPTGETQYF
TRBV30	TRBJ1-6	CAWSVRWSSYNSPLHF
TRBV5-1	TRBJ2-6	CASSLNGLVRSGANVLTF
TRBV4-1	TRBJ2-7	CASSHPSGRGSYEQYF
TRBV20-1	TRBJ1-2	CSGGPYGYTF
TRBV28	TRBJ2-3	CASSTPFAGETDTQYF
TRBV5-4	TRBJ2-1	CASSPELAGVRDEQFF
TRBV7-6	TRBJ2-5	CASSSEETQYF
TRBV7-9	TRBJ2-3	CASSPSRGADTQYF
TRBV15	TRBJ1-4	CATSIAGEKLFF
TRBV19	TRBJ2-5	CASNGGSSAKTQYF
TRBV6-5	TRBJ1-5	CASSQRQGADPQHF
TRBV9	TRBJ2-1	CASSDRTSGVGNEQFF
TRBV23-1	TRBJ2-7	CASSQSLQGSSYEQYF
TRBV19	TRBJ1-5	CASSDLQGARSNQPQHF
TRBV19	TRBJ2-1	CASSVTSGGNEQFF
TRBV10-2	TRBJ2-1	CASRGGEAGGNEQFF
TRBV4-3	TRBJ2-7	CASSRRRFGYLYEQYF
TRBV10-3	TRBJ2-5	CAMAGGGTAQETQYF
TRBV5-1	TRBJ2-1	CASSQRLTGRLFF
TRBV10-3	TRBJ2-1	CAISESVSEQFF
TRBV28	TRBJ1-3	CASSQDTFGNTIYF
TRBV5-1	TRBJ2-3	CASSNVPGLEPTQYF
TRBV7-2	TRBJ1-3	CASSPGGGSTIYF
TRBV6-5	TRBJ2-1	CASSYPSGSSDEQFF
TRBV9	TRBJ2-2	CASSSPGQVLSGELFF
TRBV9	TRBJ2-3	CASSVGRGTDTQYF
TRBV7-9	TRBJ2-5	CASSLAPGQGRGETQYF
TRBV6-2/TRBV6-3	TRBJ2-7	CASSDRDRNPYEQYF
TRBV27	TRBJ2-1	CASSSFLRQGSYNEQFF
TRBV6-1	TRBJ2-7	CASSEAVTTVTYEQYF
TRBV4-2	TRBJ2-1	CASRVEELYNEQFF
TRBV7-2	TRBJ2-7	CASSPVAGGHQAYEQYF
TRBV29-1	TRBJ2-2	CSVWVERYWNTGELFF
TRBV11-3	TRBJ2-1	CASSSGVYSDTYNEQFF
TRBV6-6	TRBJ1-1	CASRTGMNTEAFF
TRBV6-5	TRBJ2-7	CASRREAGVTYEQYF
TRBV2	TRBJ2-3	CASSDKREGTQYF
TRBV27	TRBJ1-5	CASSFGGPYQPQHF
TRBV18	TRBJ2-2	CASSLLSTNTGELFF
TRBV6-5	TRBJ1-6	CASSSSYNNSPLHF
TRBV6-4	TRBJ2-1	CASSGGTSGNEQFF
TRBV6-1	TRBJ1-6	CASSEGQIVNSPLHF
TRBV11-2	TRBJ2-3	CASSSPTSTDTQYF
TRBV29-1	TRBJ2-7	CSVRGGSGTVSYEQYF
TRBV9	TRBJ2-4	CALWGPLKARRGENIQYF
TRBV29-1	TRBJ1-2	CSATQGSGYTF
TRBV4-1	TRBJ2-3	CASSQQLSTDTQYF
TRBV6-6	TRBJ1-6	CASLIGVARGSPLHF